This is a list of T cell receptor beta chains from one sample in a study of cytomegalovirus exposure and HLA in healthy donors. Profiled with immunoSEQ multiplex PCR; TCRdb holds only in-frame clones, not every one. The sample has about 190,000 clones, over 60% seen once. What was sequenced was PBMCs. These receptors all come from a woman between 40 and 55 years old in good health and CMV-seronegative. CDR3s include the opening cysteine and the closing phenylalanine or tryptophan. Each record gives: D gene, clone size, J gene, V gene, CDR3 DNA, CDR3 protein. The D gene is left open where the match is weak. Size values are once, few and many counts, or a class for expanded clones, and some rows have none.

NA | NA | TRBJ2-3 | TRBV5-1 | TGCGCCAGCAGCTTAGTGTCCGGGAGTGCAGATACGCAGTATTTT | CASSLVSGSADTQYF
NA | NA | TRBJ2-1 | TRBV29-1 | TGCAGCGTTGAAGTGAAGCGGGGACATACCACATACAATGAGCAGTTCTTC | CSVEVKRGHTTYNEQFF
NA | once | TRBJ2-1 | TRBV19 | TGTGCCAGTAGTATCCAGGGTTTGACCAACAATGAGCAGTTCTTC | CASSIQGLTNNEQFF
TRBD1 | NA | TRBJ1-1 | TRBV6-5 | TGTGCCAGCAGAGTTGACAGGGGGAGGACTGAAGCTTTCTTT | CASRVDRGRTEAFF
NA | NA | TRBJ1-1 | TRBV19 | TGTGCCAGTAGTGGACTTATGAACACTGAAGCTTTCTTT | CASSGLMNTEAFF
TRBD2 | NA | TRBJ2-3 | TRBV9 | TGTGCCAGCAGCGTAGCTAGCGGGTACACAGATACGCAGTATTTT | CASSVASGYTDTQYF
NA | NA | TRBJ2-3 | TRBV5-4 | TGTGCCTCCTGTGTGGGGGCTAGCACAGATACGCAGTATTTT | CASCVGASTDTQYF
NA | NA | TRBJ2-6 | TRBV18 | TGTGCCAGCTCACCCATAACAGTGACCTCTGGGGCCAACGTCCTGACTTTC | CASSPITVTSGANVLTF
NA | NA | TRBJ1-5 | TRBV19 | TGTGCCAGTAGTGGAGAGGGGAGGGTTAGCAATCAGCCCCAGCATTTT | CASSGEGRVSNQPQHF
TRBD1 | NA | TRBJ2-7 | TRBV9 | TGTGCCAGCAGCCCCGGGGACAGTCAGGGTCGCGAGCAGTACTTC | CASSPGDSQGREQYF
NA | once | TRBJ2-3 | TRBV2 | TGTGCCAGCAGGGATGGACTATCCCCGCGCACAGATACGCAGTATTTT | CASRDGLSPRTDTQYF
NA | once | TRBJ2-4 | TRBV4-3 | TGCGCCAGCAGCCAAGTCGCCTCAGGCAAAAACATTCAGTACTTC | CASSQVASGKNIQYF
NA | once | TRBJ1-2 | TRBV4-1 | TGCGCCAGCAGCCAAGTCGGAGGGTTTTACGGCTACACCTTC | CASSQVGGFYGYTF
TRBD1 | NA | TRBJ1-1 | TRBV2 | TGTGCCAGCAAGGGACAGGGGGCAGGGGGGCCTGAAGCTTTCTTT | CASKGQGAGGPEAFF
TRBD2 | NA | TRBJ2-7 | TRBV7-2 | TGTGCCAGCAGCACGGGACTAGCGGGGCAGGACGAGCAGTACTTC | CASSTGLAGQDEQYF
TRBD1 | NA | TRBJ2-5 | TRBV28 | TGTGCCACCTCGACAGGGTTGGAGACCCAGTACTTC | CATSTGLETQYF
NA | NA | TRBJ1-1 | TRBV4-3 | TGCGCCAGCAGCCAAGATGTCAGGTCCGCAAGCACTGAAGCTTTCTTT | CASSQDVRSASTEAFF
TRBD2 | NA | TRBJ2-1 | TRBV6-5 | TGTGCCTGTCGTCGGGGCGGGGGCAATGAGCAGTTCTTC | CACRRGGGNEQFF
NA | NA | TRBJ2-7 | TRBV4-1 | TGCGCCAGCAGCCCCAGCCCCGGGACTTCTGGCTACGAGCAGTACTTC | CASSPSPGTSGYEQYF
NA | NA | TRBJ1-2 | TRBV10-3 | TGTGCCATCAGTGAGTCTGAAGGGAGCAACTATGGCTACACCTTC | CAISESEGSNYGYTF
TRBD2 | NA | TRBJ2-5 | TRBV7-3 | TGTGCCAGCAGCTTAGCGGGGGATGGGGAGACCCAGTACTTC | CASSLAGDGETQYF
TRBD1 | NA | TRBJ1-2 | TRBV6-1 | TGTGCCAGCAGTGAAGTAGACAGGGGCTATGGCTACACCTTC | CASSEVDRGYGYTF
TRBD1 | NA | TRBJ1-1 | TRBV25-1 | TGTGCCAGCAGTCCCAGACAGGGGCCCACTGAAGCTTTCTTT | CASSPRQGPTEAFF
TRBD2 | NA | TRBJ2-1 | TRBV15 | TGTGCCACCAGCAGGGATCATAGCGGGACCAACAATGAGCAGTTCTTC | CATSRDHSGTNNEQFF
NA | NA | TRBJ1-4 | TRBV7-9 | TGTTCCAGCAGCTTACGCAGGGTAGCTAATGAAAAACTGTTTTTT | CSSSLRRVANEKLFF
NA | NA | TRBJ2-5 | TRBV27 | TGTGCCAGCTCCGAGCGCCTCCCGGAAGAGACCCAGTACTTC | CASSERLPEETQYF
NA | NA | TRBJ2-3 | TRBV9 | TGTGCCAGCAGCGTAGGCGGAGAGGCCGCAGATACGCAGTATTTT | CASSVGGEAADTQYF
TRBD2 | NA | TRBJ2-7 | TRBV7-2 | TGTGCCAGCAGCCCGACTAGCGGGAACCCCTACGAGCAGTACTTC | CASSPTSGNPYEQYF
TRBD1 | few | TRBJ2-1 | TRBV7-9 | TGTTCCAGCAGTTCCCCAGGGGGCTCGAAAGGCAATGAGCAGTTCTTC | CSSSSPGGSKGNEQFF
NA | NA | TRBJ1-1 | TRBV10-3 | TGTGCCATCAGTGAGTCTAAATTATCGAACACTGAAGCTTTCTTT | CAISESKLSNTEAFF
TRBD1 | once | TRBJ2-2 | TRBV7-2 | TGTGCCAGCAGCCTCCAGACAGGGGGCACGGGTGGTGGGGAGCTGTTTTTT | CASSLQTGGTGGGELFF
TRBD2 | NA | TRBJ2-5 | TRBV11-2 | TGTGCCAGCAGTAGCGGGAGTACTCAGTACTTC | CASSSGSTQYF
NA | NA | TRBJ1-1 | TRBV5-6 | TGTGCCAGCAGCTCGCGCGGGTCTTTGAACACTGAAGCTTTCTTT | CASSSRGSLNTEAFF
TRBD1 | NA | TRBJ1-2 | TRBV30 | TGTGCCTGGACCCGGGGCAGGGGGAACTATGGCTACACCTTC | CAWTRGRGNYGYTF
TRBD2 | NA | TRBJ2-2 | TRBV7-9 | TGTGCCAGCAGCCCGGGGACTAGCGGGAGATTTACCGGGGAGCTGTTTTTT | CASSPGTSGRFTGELFF
NA | NA | TRBJ1-6 | TRBV19 | TGTGCCAGTAGTCCCGCCGTGGGGGGACCCCTCCACTTT | CASSPAVGGPLHF
TRBD1 | few | TRBJ2-1 | TRBV5-6 | TGTGCCAGCAGTGCCTTACAGGGGCCCTACAATGAGCAGTTCTTC | CASSALQGPYNEQFF
TRBD1 | NA | TRBJ2-5 | TRBV11-3 | TGTGCCAGCAACGACAGGGTAGGGATTGAGACCCAGTACTTC | CASNDRVGIETQYF
NA | NA | TRBJ2-7 | TRBV6-5 | TGTGCCAGTAGAGGACTAACGAGGACCTACGAGCAGTACTTC | CASRGLTRTYEQYF
NA | NA | TRBJ2-1 | TRBV2 | TGTGCCAGCAGTGAGGAGGGTACCTTCGCGAGTGAGCAGTTCTTC | CASSEEGTFASEQFF
NA | once | TRBJ2-7 | TRBV7-9 | TGTGCCAGCAGCCGAGGGGGGGAAAACTACGAGCAGTACTTC | CASSRGGENYEQYF
TRBD1 | NA | TRBJ2-3 | TRBV10-3 | TGTGCCATCAGTGAGGGACAGGGACGGGGTTCAGATACGCAGTATTTT | CAISEGQGRGSDTQYF
NA | NA | TRBJ1-5 | TRBV2 | TGTGCCAGCAGTGAAGACAGGGTGAGCAATCAGCCCCAGCATTTT | CASSEDRVSNQPQHF
NA | few | TRBJ2-7 | TRBV25-1 | TGTGCCAGCCGGACAGTTTACGAGCAGTACTTC | CASRTVYEQYF
TRBD1 | NA | TRBJ2-7 | TRBV9 | TGTGCCAGCAGCGTCGGACCAGGACAGGGGGCTCACGAGCAGTACTTC | CASSVGPGQGAHEQYF
TRBD1 | once | TRBJ2-7 | TRBV11-2 | TGTGCCAGCAGCTTACCGGGGACAGGACTCTACGAGCAGTACTTC | CASSLPGTGLYEQYF
TRBD2 | NA | TRBJ2-1 | TRBV5-4 | TGTGCCAGCAGCCCCGGTGGAGCGGGACGACCCAATGAGCAGTTCTTC | CASSPGGAGRPNEQFF
TRBD1 | NA | TRBJ2-3 | TRBV11-2 | TGTGCCAGCAGCTTACTGGGACAGACTAGCACAGATACGCAGTATTTT | CASSLLGQTSTDTQYF
NA | NA | TRBJ1-3 | TRBV5-1 | TGCGCCAGCAGCTTAGAGGGCCGGGGTTTCTCTGGAAACACCATATATTTT | CASSLEGRGFSGNTIYF
NA | NA | TRBJ2-5 | TRBV28 | TGTGCCAGCAGTTTGGCAGGGATACCGGAGACCCGGTACTTC | CASSLAGIPETRYF
NA | NA | TRBJ1-2 | TRBV7-2 | TGTGCCAGCAGCTTAGGTGCGGGGTACTATGGCTACACCTTC | CASSLGAGYYGYTF
TRBD2 | NA | TRBJ2-3 | TRBV18 | TGTGCCAGCTCACCCGACGGACTAGCGGGATTTTTGGATACGCAGTATTTT | CASSPDGLAGFLDTQYF
NA | NA | TRBJ2-1 | TRBV9 | TGTGCCAGCAGCGGGGGACTCTCCTACAATGAGCAGTTCTTC | CASSGGLSYNEQFF
TRBD2 | NA | TRBJ2-3 | TRBV5-1 | TGCGCCAGCATGGAGGGACTAGCGGGAGCAGATACGCAGTATTTT | CASMEGLAGADTQYF
NA | once | TRBJ1-5 | TRBV5-6 | TGTGCCAGCAGCTCGGGACTTAGGGGCCATCAGCCCCAGCATTTT | CASSSGLRGHQPQHF
NA | NA | TRBJ2-4 | TRBV9 | TGTGCCAGCAGCGTGAGTCAGGGGGGAACTCTAGACATTCAGTACTTC | CASSVSQGGTLDIQYF
TRBD1 | NA | TRBJ2-7 | TRBV5-5 | TGTGCCAGCAGCTCCGCTGGGACAGGTATGGGGGAGCAGTACTTC | CASSSAGTGMGEQYF